This T cell receptor beta chain was documented in a study of beta chain features in type 1 diabetes. General study findings and limits: For patients and controls alike, PCR might favor shorter templates to the same degree. Patients with Type 1 diabetes showed moderately but significantly shorter TCRB CDR3s in all four CD4+ subsets.

Every isolated RNA sample was fully reverse transcribed, so sequencing captured expressed TCRB transcripts. The protocol was immunoSEQ multiplex PCR, while the TCRdb copy is restricted to in-frame clones and leaves out a portion. The sample records about 700,000 clones, around an eighth being singletons. The CDR3 runs to 11 residues. V was shortened by 2 bases and J by 6 bases, with 7 bases between the two germline ends. Germline assignment: CDR1 DFQATT and CDR2 SNEGSKA (reference sequence). This clone was observed a handful of times. Its antigen is currently unknown. The specimen sequenced was naive CD4+ T cells from blood. This TCR came from a man between 18 and 35 years old with type 1 diabetes. The V gene is TRBV20-1, the J gene TRBJ1-1; D is uncertain. CDR3 DNA: TGCAGTGCTAGACTTAACGCTGAAGCTTTCTTT. This codes for CSARLNAEAFF.